This T cell receptor (beta chain) was sequenced in a study of cytomegalovirus exposure and HLA in healthy donors. Study details: T cells numbering around 170 million yielded around 120 million unique TCR beta sequences in an earlier analysis. Study observations and caveats: Within the data, a cluster of highly shared sequence variants was likely a sequencing artifact. Other equally common chains were less clonally expanded than HLA-associated TCR beta chains, a later analysis showed.

PCR was performed using 60 Vbeta and 13 Jbeta primers. TCRdb's table, derived via immunoSEQ multiplex PCR, lists solely in-frame clones and lacks some. The sample holds 100,000 to 150,000 clones, 81% seen once. Comments on this clone: The antigen is unknown.

Germline V lookup: CDR1 MDHEN, CDR2 SYDVKM. With V trimmed by 2 bases and J by 7 bases, 7 bases remained unmatched. The CDR3 is 14 amino acids. The sample taken for sequencing was PBMCs. J is TRBJ1-2 and V is TRBV28, with TRBD1 matching over 7 bases. This clonotype was sampled from a man aged 18 to 30 in good health and CMV-seronegative. The CDR3 nucleotides read TGTGCCAGCAGTTTAGGGGACAGACTAACTGGCTACACCTTC. Its protein product is CASSLGDRLTGYTF.